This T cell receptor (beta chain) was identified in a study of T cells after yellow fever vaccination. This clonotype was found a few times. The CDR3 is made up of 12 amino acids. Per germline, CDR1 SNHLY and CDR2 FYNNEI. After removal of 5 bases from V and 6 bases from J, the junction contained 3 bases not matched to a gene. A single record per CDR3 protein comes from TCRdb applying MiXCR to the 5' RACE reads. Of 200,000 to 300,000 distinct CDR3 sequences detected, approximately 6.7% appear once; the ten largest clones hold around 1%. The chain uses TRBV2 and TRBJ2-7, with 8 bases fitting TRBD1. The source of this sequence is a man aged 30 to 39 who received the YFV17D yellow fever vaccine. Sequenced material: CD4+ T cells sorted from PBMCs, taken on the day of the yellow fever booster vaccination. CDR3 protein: CASSLGQGEQYF. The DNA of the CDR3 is TGTGCCAGCAGTTTAGGACAGGGCGAGCAGTACTTC.